This T cell receptor (beta chain) was sequenced during a study of T cell clones after liver transplantation. The CDR3 loop spans 15 amino acids. The germline V and J ends were trimmed by 1 base and 2 bases, with 9 bases remaining between them. The germline CDR1 and CDR2 sequences are SGHTA and FQGTGA. Study results and limitations: Circulating graft-donor-reactive CD4 TCRbeta sequences fell significantly post-transplant in most of the 8 subjects.

Some clones are missing from TCRdb's copy, which holds only in-frame ones; the method was immunoSEQ multiplex PCR. The data contain 70,000 to 80,000 clones, roughly 90% of them seen just once; the ten biggest clones take up less than 3%. Comment on this clone: Its specificity is not known.

The source is a human donor who received a liver transplant. Here the sequenced sample was CD4+ T cells from blood, taken before liver transplant. The chain joins TRBV7-3 to TRBJ2-1; D gene unclear. As DNA, the CDR3 is TGTGCCAGCAGCTTAAATTCGGCCACCTACAATGAGCAGTTCTTC. It yields the protein CASSLNSATYNEQFF.